This T cell receptor beta chain was observed in a study of beta chain features in type 1 diabetes. The CDR3 length is 14 residues. The germline V gene has CDR1 LNHNV and CDR2 YYDKDF (reference sequence). Deletions cut 1 base from V and 4 bases from J, with 10 bases between. The isolated RNA, all of it, was reverse transcribed, so expressed TCRB transcripts were what got sequenced. Here immunoSEQ multiplex PCR was the method, and the copy in TCRdb shows in-frame clones only, minus some. The data hold 30,000 to 40,000 clones, with 64% observed a single time. The chain joins TRBV15 to TRBJ1-1; D is undetermined. Specimen: Tregs from blood. The source of this sequence is a woman aged 25 to 45 in good health. The DNA of the CDR3 is TGTGCCACCAGCAGAGCCCGGGTGGGCACTGAAGCTTTCTTT. It translates to CATSRARVGTEAFF.